This T cell receptor beta chain was recovered during a study of shared clonotypes between healthy human individuals. Study-level results: Relative to memory subsets, naive subsets generally showed larger estimated richness.

Details on this clone: The antigen is unknown.

Produced via immunoSEQ multiplex PCR; TCRdb's table is partial and in-frame only. The profile shows 850,000 to 1,200,000 clones, under 80% of them singletons. The CDR3 length is 15 residues. Germline values: CDR1 GTSNPN, CDR2 SVGIG (reference sequence). V lost 2 bases and J 8 bases, leaving 19 bases between the germline ends. Source material: memory CD4+ T cells sorted from blood. The subset: CD45RA-negative fraction. The sequence derives from a man aged 18 to 29 in good health. The chain recombines TRBV30 with TRBJ2-1; D is unresolved. CDR3 coding DNA: TGTGCCTGGAGTAAAGTGGGCCTCAAGGGCGATGAGCAGTTCTTC. This codes for CAWSKVGLKGDEQFF.